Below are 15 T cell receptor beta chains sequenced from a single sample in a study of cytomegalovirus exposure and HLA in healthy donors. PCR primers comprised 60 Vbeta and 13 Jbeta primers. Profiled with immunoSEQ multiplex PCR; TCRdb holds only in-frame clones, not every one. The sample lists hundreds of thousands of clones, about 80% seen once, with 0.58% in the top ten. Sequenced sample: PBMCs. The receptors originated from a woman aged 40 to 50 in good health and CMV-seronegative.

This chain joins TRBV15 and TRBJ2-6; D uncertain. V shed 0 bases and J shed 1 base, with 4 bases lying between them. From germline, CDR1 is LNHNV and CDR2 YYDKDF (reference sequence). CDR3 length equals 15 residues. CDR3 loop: CATSRDPSGANVLTF. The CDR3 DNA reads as TGTGCCACCAGCAGAGACCCATCTGGGGCCAACGTCCTGACTTTC.

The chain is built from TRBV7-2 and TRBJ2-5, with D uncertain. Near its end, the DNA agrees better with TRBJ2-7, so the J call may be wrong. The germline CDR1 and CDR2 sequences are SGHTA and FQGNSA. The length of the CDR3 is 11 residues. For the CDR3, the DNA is TGTGCCAGCAGCTCCGACTACGAGCAGTACTTC. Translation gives CASSSDYEQYF.

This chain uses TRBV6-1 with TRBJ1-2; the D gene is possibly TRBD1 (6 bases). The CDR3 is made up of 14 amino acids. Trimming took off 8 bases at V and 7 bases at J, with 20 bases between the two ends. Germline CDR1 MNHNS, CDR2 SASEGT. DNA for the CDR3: TGTGCCAGCTCCCACTCAACAGGGAAAGCTGGCTACACCTTC. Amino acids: CASSHSTGKAGYTF.

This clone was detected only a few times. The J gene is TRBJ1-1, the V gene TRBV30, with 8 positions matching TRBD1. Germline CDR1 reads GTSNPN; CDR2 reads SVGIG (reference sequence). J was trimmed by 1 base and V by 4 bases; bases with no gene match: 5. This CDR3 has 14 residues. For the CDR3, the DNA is TGTGCCTGGACCCGGGACAGGAGGAACACTGAAGCTTTCTTT. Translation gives CAWTRDRRNTEAFF. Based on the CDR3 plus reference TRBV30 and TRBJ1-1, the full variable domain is SQTIHQWPATLVQPVGSPLSLECTVEGTSNPNLYWYRQAAGRGLQLLFYSVGIGQISSEVPQNLSASRPQDRQFILSSKKLLLSDSGFYLCAWTRDRRNTEAFFGQGTRLTVV.

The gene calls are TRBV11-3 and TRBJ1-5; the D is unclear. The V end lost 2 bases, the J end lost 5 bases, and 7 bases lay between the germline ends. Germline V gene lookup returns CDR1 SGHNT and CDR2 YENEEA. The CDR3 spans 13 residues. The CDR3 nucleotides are TGTGCCAGCAGCTTACGCTCAGATCAGCCCCAGCATTTT. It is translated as CASSLRSDQPQHF.

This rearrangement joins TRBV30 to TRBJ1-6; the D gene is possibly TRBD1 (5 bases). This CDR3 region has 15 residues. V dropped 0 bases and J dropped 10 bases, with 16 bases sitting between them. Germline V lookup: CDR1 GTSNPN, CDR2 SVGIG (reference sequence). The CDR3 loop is CAWSVRGAGHSPLHF. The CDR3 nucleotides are TGTGCCTGGAGTGTACGAGGGGCGGGGCACTCACCCCTCCACTTT.

The CDR3 region is CASSFGGSAFF. The CDR3 DNA is TGTGCCAGTAGTTTCGGGGGGTCGGCTTTCTTT. The chain recombines TRBV19 with TRBJ1-1, with D tentatively TRBD1 (5 bases). Germline CDR1 and CDR2: LNHDA and SQIVND (reference sequence). V lost 5 bases to trimming and J lost 11 bases, with 12 bases between them. CDR3 size: 11 residues.

The CDR3 sequence is CASSRGGDQPQHF. Written as DNA, the CDR3 is TGTGCCAGCAGCCGGGGGGGGGATCAGCCCCAGCATTTT. This rearrangement joins TRBV5-4 to TRBJ1-5; D possibly corresponds to TRBD1 (5 bases). The germline V gene has CDR1 SGHNT and CDR2 YYREEE (reference sequence). CDR3 length: 13 residues. V was shortened by 4 bases and J by 5 bases, with 10 bases between the two germline ends. Full variable domain (rest looked up from reference TRBV5-4 and TRBJ1-5): ETGVTQSPTHLIKTRGQQVTLRCSSQSGHNTVSWYQQALGQGPQFIFQYYREEENGRGNFPPRFSGLQFPNYSSELNVNALELDDSALYLCASSRGGDQPQHFGDGTRLSIL.

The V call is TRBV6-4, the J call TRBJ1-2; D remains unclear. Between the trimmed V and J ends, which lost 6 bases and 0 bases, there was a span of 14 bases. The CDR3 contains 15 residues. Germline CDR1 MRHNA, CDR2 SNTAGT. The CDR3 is CASSDPATANYGYTF. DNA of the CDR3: TGTGCCAGCAGCGACCCCGCCACAGCTAACTATGGCTACACCTTC.

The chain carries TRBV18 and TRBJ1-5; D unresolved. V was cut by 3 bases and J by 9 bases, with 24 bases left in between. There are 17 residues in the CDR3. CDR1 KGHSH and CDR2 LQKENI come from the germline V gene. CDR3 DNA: TGTGCCAGCTCACCCAAGCCAGAACGGGAGAATTTAAGGCCCCAGCATTTT. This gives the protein CASSPKPERENLRPQHF.

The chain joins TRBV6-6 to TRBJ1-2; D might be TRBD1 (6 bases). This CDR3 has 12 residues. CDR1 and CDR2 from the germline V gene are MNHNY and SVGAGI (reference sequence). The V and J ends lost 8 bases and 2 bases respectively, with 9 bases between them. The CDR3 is CASRTVNYGYTF. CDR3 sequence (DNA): TGTGCCAGCCGGACAGTAAACTATGGCTACACCTTC.

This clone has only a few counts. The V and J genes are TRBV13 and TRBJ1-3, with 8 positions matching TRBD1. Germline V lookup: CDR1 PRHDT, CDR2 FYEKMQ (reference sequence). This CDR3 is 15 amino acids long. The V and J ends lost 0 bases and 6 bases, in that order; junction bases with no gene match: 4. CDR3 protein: CASSLGPGGTNTIYF. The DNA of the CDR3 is TGTGCCAGCAGCTTAGGCCCAGGGGGCACAAACACCATATATTTT.

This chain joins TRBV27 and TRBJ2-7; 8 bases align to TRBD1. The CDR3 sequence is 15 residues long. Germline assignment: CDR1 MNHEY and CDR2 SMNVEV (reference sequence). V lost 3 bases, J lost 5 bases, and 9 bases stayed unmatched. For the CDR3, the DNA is TGTGCCAGCAGTTTGGACAGGGCCACCCCGGACGAGCAGTACTTC. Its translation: CASSLDRATPDEQYF.

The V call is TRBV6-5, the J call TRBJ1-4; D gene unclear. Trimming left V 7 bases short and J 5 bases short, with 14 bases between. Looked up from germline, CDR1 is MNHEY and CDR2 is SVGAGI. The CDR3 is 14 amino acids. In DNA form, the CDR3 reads TGTGCCAGCAAGATAATGACATTGAATGAAAAACTGTTTTTT. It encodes CASKIMTLNEKLFF.

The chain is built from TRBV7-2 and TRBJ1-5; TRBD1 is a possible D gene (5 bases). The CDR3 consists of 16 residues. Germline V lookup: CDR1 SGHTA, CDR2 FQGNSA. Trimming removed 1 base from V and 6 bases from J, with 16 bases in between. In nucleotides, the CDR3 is TGTGCCAGCAGCTTAGGAGAACGGGGGATTGCTCAGCCCCAGCATTTT. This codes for CASSLGERGIAQPQHF. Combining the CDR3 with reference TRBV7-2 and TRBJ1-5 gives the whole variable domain GAGVSQSPSNKVTEKGKDVELRCDPISGHTALYWYRQSLGQGLEFLIYFQGNSAPDKSGLPSDRFSAERTGGSVSTLTIQRTQQEDSAVYLCASSLGERGIAQPQHFGDGTRLSIL.